The 15 T cell receptor beta chains presented below share a single source sample, sequenced in a study of shared clonotypes between healthy human individuals (dated by TCRdb to the early 2020s). Library preparation used the immunoSEQ multiplex PCR assay. Here the immuneACCESS table is served through TCRdb, limited to in-frame sequences with V and J called. Missing clones are a known gap in these copies; in checked studies unresolved V genes cover under half, and the rest lacks a known reason. The sample contains roughly 1,000,000 clones, around 78% of them found a single time. 0.6% to 0.75% of the sample goes to the ten largest clones. Sequenced input: memory CD4+ T cells from PBMCs. The sample's cell subset or site label, decoded: CD45RA-negative fraction. All receptors derive from a man younger than 35 in good health. Some clones in this sample may be carry-over from other donors' samples.

Points on this clone: Within the sample, other DNA sequences also encode this same CDR3. This chain uses TRBV18 with TRBJ1-1; D remains ambiguous. The CDR3 loop spans 13 amino acids. From germline, CDR1 is KGHSH and CDR2 LQKENI. The V end was cut by 3 bases, the J end by 3 bases, with 8 bases between. CDR3 DNA: TGTGCCAGCTCACCGCTACCCTACACTGAAGCTTTCTTT. As protein: CASSPLPYTEAFF.

The count of this clone is one. CDR3 bases: TGTGCCAGCAGCCCCCCCAAGGGACAGGTCTATGGCTACACCTTC. Its translation: CASSPPKGQVYGYTF. This rearrangement joins TRBV28 to TRBJ1-2; 8 nucleotides match TRBD1. The CDR3 totals 15 residues. V lost 6 bases, J lost 4 bases, and 10 bases stayed unmatched. Per the germline V gene, CDR1 is MDHEN and CDR2 is SYDVKM.

The rearrangement joins TRBV27 to TRBJ2-1; 8 positions agree with TRBD2. CDR3 size: 14 residues. Germline lookup yields CDR1 MNHEY and CDR2 SMNVEV (reference sequence). V lost 5 bases, J lost 7 bases, and 7 bases stayed unmatched. In nucleotides, the CDR3 is TGTGCCAGCAGTGCGACTAGCGCACTAAATGAGCAGTTCTTC. As protein: CASSATSALNEQFF.

The chain recombines TRBV28 with TRBJ2-7; 14 bases are shared with TRBD2. This CDR3 spans 16 amino acids. The germline V gene has CDR1 MDHEN and CDR2 SYDVKM. V gave up 6 bases and J gave up 2 bases; unmatched junction bases: 6. DNA for the CDR3: TGTGCCAGCAGGGGGACTAGCGGGAGCCTCACCTACGAGCAGTACTTC. This encodes CASRGTSGSLTYEQYF.

The V call is TRBV7-3, the J call TRBJ2-3; 10 bases are a match to TRBD2. J was trimmed by 1 base and V by 2 bases; bases with no gene match: 3. The CDR3 runs 16 residues. Germline CDR1 reads SGHTA; CDR2 reads FQGTGA. The CDR3 DNA reads as TGTGCCAGCAGCTTATATGGGACTAGCGGCACAGATACGCAGTATTTT. Translated: CASSLYGTSGTDTQYF.

The chain uses TRBV5-1 and TRBJ2-1; no clear D gene. CDR3 size: 14 residues. Trimming removed 6 bases from V and 3 bases from J, with 13 bases in between. CDR1 and CDR2 from the germline V gene are SGHRS and YFSETQ. In DNA, the CDR3 is TGCGCCAGCACCCGAAGCCGACGCTACAATGAGCAGTTCTTC. It specifies CASTRSRRYNEQFF. The full variable domain, with the rest looked up from reference TRBV5-1 and TRBJ2-1, is KAGVTQTPRYLIKTRGQQVTLSCSPISGHRSVSWYQQTPGQGLQFLFEYFSETQRNKGNFPGRFSGRQFSNSRSEMNVSTLELGDSALYLCASTRSRRYNEQFFGPGTRLTVL.

Remarks on this clone: Other DNA sequences within the sample encode an identical CDR3. The chain is built from TRBV7-9 and TRBJ1-1, with TRBD1 as a possible D gene (6 bases). Trimming cost V 3 bases and J 5 bases, with 13 bases left between them. The CDR3 has 14 amino acids. CDR1 and CDR2 (germline): SEHNR, FQNEAQ (reference sequence). As DNA, the CDR3 is TGTGCCAGCAGCTTTACGGGGGGCTTAACTGAAGCTTTCTTT. This gives the protein CASSFTGGLTEAFF.

The V call is TRBV19, the J call TRBJ1-5; tentatively, D is TRBD1 (6 bases). The V end lost 3 bases, the J end lost 7 bases, and 16 bases lay between the germline ends. The CDR3 is 15 amino acids. CDR1 and CDR2 (germline): LNHDA, SQIVND (reference sequence). The CDR3 coding sequence is TGTGCCAGTAGTATTTTGGAGGGGGTATGGCAGCCCCAGCATTTT. Amino acids: CASSILEGVWQPQHF.

Only a few counts were recorded for this clone. This sequence joins TRBV29-1 and TRBJ2-3; D remains ambiguous. Germline loops: CDR1 SQVTM, CDR2 ANQGSEA. CDR3 length: 12 amino acids. Trimming stripped 7 bases from V and 1 base from J, with 9 bases between. The CDR3 region has the DNA TGCAGCGCCGAAAGGGGCACAGATACGCAGTATTTT. Amino acids: CSAERGTDTQYF.

The V and J genes are TRBV6-5 and TRBJ1-1; possibly TRBD1 for D (5 bases). The CDR3 length is 13 residues. V gave up 7 bases and J gave up 1 base, with 10 bases separating them. CDR1 is MNHEY and CDR2 is SVGAGI in the germline V gene. CDR3 residues: CASTRGENTEAFF. CDR3 DNA: TGTGCCAGCACGAGGGGAGAGAACACTGAAGCTTTCTTT.

This clone has more than one count but fewer than ten. The chain couples TRBV4-2 to TRBJ2-4; 9 nucleotides agree with TRBD2. From germline, CDR1 is LGHNA and CDR2 YNFKEQ. The CDR3 sequence is 16 residues long. Losses at the gene ends were 3 bases for V and 7 bases for J; bases not matched to a gene: 10. The CDR3 spells CASSQEAGLALNIQYF. As DNA, the CDR3 is TGTGCCAGCAGCCAGGAAGCAGGACTAGCGCTGAACATTCAGTACTTC.

V gene TRBV27 combines with J gene TRBJ1-1; D may be TRBD1 (5 bases). V lost 4 bases to trimming and J lost 1 base, with 10 bases between them. CDR1 and CDR2 (germline): MNHEY, SMNVEV (reference sequence). This CDR3 has 14 residues. For the CDR3, the DNA is TGTGCCAGCAGTTCCTACGGACAGAACACTGAAGCTTTCTTT. This translates into CASSSYGQNTEAFF.

The J gene is TRBJ2-5, the V gene TRBV7-2; 10 bases are a match to TRBD1. Trimming removed 5 bases from V and 5 bases from J; junction bases left unmatched: 17. The CDR3 sequence is 18 residues long. Germline CDR1 reads SGHTA; CDR2 reads FQGNSA. The CDR3, as DNA: TGTGCCAGCAGCCCGCGTGGGACAGGGGACGTAAGGCGGGAGACCCAGTACTTC. Amino acids: CASSPRGTGDVRRETQYF.

The V and J genes are TRBV7-3 and TRBJ2-3; no firm D call. Looked up from germline, CDR1 is SGHTA and CDR2 is FQGTGA. The CDR3 totals 14 residues. V shed 5 bases and J shed 0 bases, with 9 bases lying between them. The CDR3 DNA is TGTGCCAGCAGCCCCGACAAGAGCACAGATACGCAGTATTTT. As protein: CASSPDKSTDTQYF.

The genes are TRBV6-1 and TRBJ2-1, with D unclear. V was pared by 3 bases and J by 7 bases, with 4 bases between. Per the germline V gene, CDR1 is MNHNS and CDR2 is SASEGT. The CDR3 covers 11 residues. CDR3 sequence: CASSEVNEQFF. In DNA form, the CDR3 reads TGTGCCAGCAGTGAGGTAAATGAGCAGTTCTTC.